Reported below is one T cell receptor beta chain. Its antigen is still unknown. This sample was taken from a study of OX40 agonist ivuxolimab in advanced cancers. Study as a whole: Patient treatment consisted of intravenous ivuxolimab administration every 2 weeks at 0.01 to 10 mg/kg.

Findings and caveats of the study: Relatively little clonal expansion, among the lowest observed, appeared in partial responders at 0.1-3.0 mg/kg.

Assay: immunoSEQ multiplex PCR; the TCRdb copy retains only in-frame clones and omits some. Among some 28,000 clones listed, around 85% were seen once. Germline assignment: CDR1 MNHEY and CDR2 SMNVEV (reference sequence). V was shortened by 5 bases and J by 3 bases, with 11 bases between the two germline ends. CDR3 length: 13 residues. The J gene is TRBJ2-7, the V gene TRBV27; maybe TRBD1 (6 bases). The clonotype originates from an adult with an advanced solid tumor such as melanoma, head and neck, liver or kidney cancer. This specimen was CD4+ or CD8+ T cells sorted from blood, taken in a trial of the OX40 agonist ivuxolimab. DNA for the CDR3: TGTGCCAGCAGTAGGGAACAGGGCTACGAGCAGTACTTC. Amino acid sequence: CASSREQGYEQYF.